This T cell receptor (beta chain) emerged from a study of blood T cell repertoires in COVID-19. Per the study methods: Counts of nucleated cells, estimated from reference gene primer amplification, were obtained. The protocol was immunoSEQ multiplex PCR, while the TCRdb copy is restricted to in-frame clones and leaves out a portion. That table supplies the V and J calls and clone size; D and trimming were determined from the DNA. The profile covers fewer than 300,000 clones, with 82% appearing a single time and approximately 3.1% taken by the ten largest. The V segment lost 5 bases and the J segment 7 bases; nucleotides outside the gene matches: 11. Germline-derived CDR1 and CDR2 are MNHEY and SVGAGI. The CDR3 sequence is 15 residues long.

The chain is built from TRBV6-5 and TRBJ1-1; 9 positions match TRBD1. This clonotype was obtained from a woman between 18 and 30 years old with acute or convalescent COVID-19. Sample: peripheral blood. CDR3 protein: CASSPGDRVGVEAFF. For the CDR3, the DNA is TGTGCCAGCAGTCCAGGGGACAGGGTAGGCGTTGAAGCTTTCTTT.